The sequence of this T cell receptor (beta chain) was determined in a study of T cell changes during pregnancy in multiple sclerosis. The V gene end was trimmed by 5 bases and the J gene end by 3 bases; junction bases not matched to a gene: 5. CDR3 length equals 14 residues. Germline CDR1 reads LNHDA; CDR2 reads SQIVND (reference sequence). TCRdb's copy holds only in-frame clones and misses some; the assay was immunoSEQ multiplex PCR. The sample has tens of thousands of clones; roughly 90% are singletons. The chain carries TRBV19 and TRBJ2-7; 9 bases are shared with TRBD1. The material sequenced was peripheral blood, taken before pregnancy. This clonotype was sampled from a female donor with multiple sclerosis, enrolled in a pregnancy study. The DNA of the CDR3 is TGTGCCAGTAGTTGGGGACAGGGCGGCTACGAGCAGTACTTC. The encoded protein is CASSWGQGGYEQYF.